This TCR beta chain derives from a study of blood T cell repertoires in COVID-19. Overall study: Samples representing acute and convalescent COVID-19 were sourced from the United States, Italy and Spain. Nucleic acid was either cDNA or gDNA, and it came from T cells, B-cell-depleted T cells, or PBMCs.

Under the authors' procedure: Estimates of nucleated cell counts were drawn from the amplification of reference gene primers. Sequencing was performed with immunoSEQ multiplex PCR; in TCRdb, only in-frame clones are kept and a portion is missing. V, J and clone size derive from that table, while D and trimming were established from the DNA sequence. The table lists a few hundred thousand clones, about 80% of them singletons. The sequence came from a woman aged 60-70 years with acute or convalescent COVID-19. Sequencing was done on a sample of peripheral blood.

DNA for the CDR3: TGCGCCAGCAGCCAAGCTCCCCACAGGGGGAATGAAAAACTGTTTTTT. Protein product: CASSQAPHRGNEKLFF. The V gene is TRBV4-3, the J gene TRBJ1-4; 8 bases are a match to TRBD1. The J segment lost 5 bases and the V segment lost 1 base, leaving 6 bases of the junction unmatched. The CDR3 sequence is 16 residues long. The germline V gene encodes CDR1 LGHNA and CDR2 YSLEER.